This TCR beta chain was retrieved from a study of T cells in Graves' hyperthyroidism and ophthalmopathy. At the level of the study: Any treatment followed the collection of peripheral blood at initial diagnosis.

Study-level points and caveats: Most expanded thyroid clonotypes above 0.001 recurred in blood.

For this clonotype: Antigen unknown.

J was trimmed by 4 bases and V by 1 base; bases with no gene match: 16. The CDR3 is made up of 20 amino acids. RNA transcripts were the template for amplifying TCR beta CDR3 regions. HTBI primers were employed in a first-round RT-PCR of the TCR CDR3. TCRdb re-called the multiplex PCR reads with MiXCR, one entry per CDR3 protein. The data contain fewer than 350,000 distinct CDR3 sequences, around 20% of them seen just once; the ten biggest clones take up under 55%. The TCR originated in a woman aged 45 to 65 with Graves' hyperthyroidism. The rearrangement joins TRBV12-3 or TRBV12-4 to TRBJ2-6; 7 bases align to TRBD1. The material sequenced was blood. CDR3 coding DNA: TGTGCCAGCAGTTTAGACATCTATTGGTCGACAGGGTCAGGGGCCAACGTCCTGACTTTC. Amino acid sequence: CASSLDIYWSTGSGANVLTF.